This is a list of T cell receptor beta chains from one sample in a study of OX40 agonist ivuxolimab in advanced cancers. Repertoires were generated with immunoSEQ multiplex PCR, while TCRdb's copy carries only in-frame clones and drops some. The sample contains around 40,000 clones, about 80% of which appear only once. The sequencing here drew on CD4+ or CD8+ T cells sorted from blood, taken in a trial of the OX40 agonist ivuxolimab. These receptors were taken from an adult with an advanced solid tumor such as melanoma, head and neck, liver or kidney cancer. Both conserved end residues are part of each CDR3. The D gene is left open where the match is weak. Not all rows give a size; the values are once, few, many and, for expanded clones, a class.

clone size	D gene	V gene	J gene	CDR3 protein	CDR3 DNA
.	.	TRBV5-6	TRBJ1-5	CASSLWGGNQPQHF	TGTGCCAGCAGCTTGTGGGGCGGCAATCAGCCCCAGCATTTT
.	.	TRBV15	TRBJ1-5	CATGRGYNQPQHF	TGTGCCACGGGGAGGGGGTACAATCAGCCCCAGCATTTT
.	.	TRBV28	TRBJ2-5	CASSFRGAGAETQYF	TGTGCCAGCAGTTTTAGAGGGGCGGGGGCAGAGACCCAGTACTTC
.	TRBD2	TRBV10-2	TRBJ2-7	CASSPTSGRYEQYF	TGCGCCAGCTCCCCGACTAGCGGGAGGTACGAGCAGTACTTC
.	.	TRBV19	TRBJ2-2	CASSIAGVRELFF	TGTGCCAGTAGTATAGCCGGGGTGAGAGAGCTGTTTTTT
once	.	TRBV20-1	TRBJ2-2	CSASTGGELFF	TGCAGTGCAAGTACCGGCGGGGAGCTGTTTTTT
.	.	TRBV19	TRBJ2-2	CASSRGEETGELFF	TGTGCCAGTAGTCGAGGGGAGGAAACCGGGGAGCTGTTTTTT
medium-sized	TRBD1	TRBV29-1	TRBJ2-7	CSVASGQGYEQYF	TGCAGCGTGGCCTCGGGACAGGGCTACGAGCAGTACTTC
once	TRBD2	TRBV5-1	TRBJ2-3	CASSLLAGVTDTQYF	TGCGCCAGCAGCTTACTAGCGGGAGTTACAGATACGCAGTATTTT
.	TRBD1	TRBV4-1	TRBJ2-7	CASSQEGRGTDEQYF	TGCGCCAGCAGCCAAGAGGGCAGGGGGACCGACGAGCAGTACTTC
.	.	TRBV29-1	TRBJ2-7	CSVGVDGDEQYF	TGCAGCGTTGGGGTTGATGGGGACGAGCAGTACTTC
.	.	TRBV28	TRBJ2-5	CATQYPRTRKETQYF	TGTGCCACCCAATACCCGAGGACCCGAAAGGAGACCCAGTACTTC
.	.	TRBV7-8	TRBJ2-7	CASSLGTASYEQYF	TGTGCCAGCAGCTTAGGGACCGCCTCCTACGAGCAGTACTTC
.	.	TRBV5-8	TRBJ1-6	CASSPPGFSSYNSPLHF	TGTGCCAGCAGCCCCCCAGGGTTTAGCTCCTATAATTCACCCCTCCACTTT
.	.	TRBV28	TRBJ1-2	CASRRVPETNYGYTF	TGTGCCAGTCGGCGGGTACCTGAAACTAACTATGGCTACACCTTC
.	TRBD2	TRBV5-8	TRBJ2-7	CASGSSGTSGLPYEQYF	TGTGCCAGCGGAAGCAGTGGGACTAGCGGCCTCCCCTACGAGCAGTACTTC
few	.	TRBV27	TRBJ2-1	CANSRPKNEQFF	TGTGCCAACAGTCGCCCAAAGAATGAGCAGTTCTTC
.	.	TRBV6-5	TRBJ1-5	CASRVGGNQPQHF	TGTGCCAGCAGGGTCGGGGGCAATCAGCCCCAGCATTTT
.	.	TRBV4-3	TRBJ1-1	CASSQDWENTEAFF	TGCGCCAGCAGCCAAGATTGGGAGAACACTGAAGCTTTCTTT
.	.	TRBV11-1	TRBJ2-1	CASSDPLALNSYNEQFF	TGTGCCAGCAGCGACCCACTAGCCCTTAACTCCTACAATGAGCAGTTCTTC
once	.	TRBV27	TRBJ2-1	CASSLGGAGEQFF	TGTGCCAGCAGTTTGGGGGGGGCGGGTGAGCAGTTCTTC
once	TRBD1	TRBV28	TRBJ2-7	CASSGRDRDHEQYF	TGTGCCAGCAGTGGGCGGGACAGGGATCACGAGCAGTACTTC
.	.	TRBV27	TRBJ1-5	CASSLGLGQPQHF	TGTGCCAGCAGTTTAGGGCTTGGTCAGCCCCAGCATTTT
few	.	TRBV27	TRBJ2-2	CASSLSIGGAYTGELFF	TGTGCCAGCAGTTTATCGATTGGGGGAGCTTACACCGGGGAGCTGTTTTTT
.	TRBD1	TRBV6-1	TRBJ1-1	CASSETHRGPSYMNTEAFF	TGTGCCAGCAGTGAAACCCACAGGGGGCCCTCCTATATGAACACTGAAGCTTTCTTT
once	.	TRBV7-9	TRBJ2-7	CASSFGNPYEQYF	TGTGCCAGCAGCTTCGGGAACCCCTACGAGCAGTACTTC
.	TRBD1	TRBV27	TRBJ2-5	CASSQQGAEETQYF	TGTGCCAGCAGTCAACAGGGGGCTGAGGAGACCCAGTACTTC
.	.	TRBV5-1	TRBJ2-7	CASSLYNEQYF	TGCGCCAGCAGCCTATATAACGAGCAGTACTTC
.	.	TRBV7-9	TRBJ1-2	CASSLPGDDSYTF	TGTGCCAGCAGCTTACCCGGAGACGATAGCTACACCTTC
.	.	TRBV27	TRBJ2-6	CASTITAGSGANVLTF	TGTGCCAGCACCATTACGGCAGGGTCCGGGGCCAACGTCCTGACTTTC
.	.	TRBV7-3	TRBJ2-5	CASSLKGGRQETQYF	TGTGCCAGCAGCTTAAAGGGTGGCAGGCAAGAGACCCAGTACTTC
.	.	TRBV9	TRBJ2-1	CASSVMGGRDEQFF	TGTGCCAGCAGCGTAATGGGGGGTCGCGATGAGCAGTTCTTC
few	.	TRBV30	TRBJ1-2	CAWSVGLGPGYTF	TGTGCCTGGAGTGTAGGACTCGGGCCAGGCTACACCTTC
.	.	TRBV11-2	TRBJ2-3	CASSTVPYAPPEKVTQYF	TGTGCCAGCAGCACAGTACCATACGCGCCCCCGGAGAAGGTTACGCAGTATTTT
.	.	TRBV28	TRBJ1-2	CASSWTAVPYGYTF	TGTGCCAGCAGTTGGACAGCAGTTCCCTATGGCTACACCTTC
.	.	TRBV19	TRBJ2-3	CASRDRGTDTQYF	TGTGCCAGTAGGGACCGGGGCACAGATACGCAGTATTTT
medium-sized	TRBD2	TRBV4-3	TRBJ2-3	CASSQVSSSGGADTQYF	TGCGCCAGCAGCCAAGTTAGTTCTAGTGGGGGGGCAGATACGCAGTATTTT
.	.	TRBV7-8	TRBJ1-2	CASSPGQNYGYTF	TGTGCCAGCAGCCCCGGACAGAACTATGGCTACACCTTC
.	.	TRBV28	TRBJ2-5	CASSSLDVRETQYF	TGTGCCAGCAGCTCTCTCGACGTCCGGGAGACCCAGTACTTC
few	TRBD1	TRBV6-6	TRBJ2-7	CASNIRDRSYEQYF	TGTGCCAGCAACATCCGGGACAGGTCCTACGAGCAGTACTTC
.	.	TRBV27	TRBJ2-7	CASSFGHRGYEQYF	TGTGCCAGCAGTTTCGGGCACAGAGGGTACGAGCAGTACTTC
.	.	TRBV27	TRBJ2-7	CASSLAQGPYEQYF	TGTGCCAGCAGTTTGGCTCAGGGCCCCTACGAGCAGTACTTC
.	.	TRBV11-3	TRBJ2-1	CASSLDLGNEQFF	TGTGCCAGCAGCTTAGATCTCGGCAATGAGCAGTTCTTC
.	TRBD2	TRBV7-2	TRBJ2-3	CASSSQPAGVDTQYF	TGTGCCAGCAGCTCTCAACCAGCGGGGGTTGATACGCAGTATTTT
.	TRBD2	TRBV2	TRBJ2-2	CASSGAFSGADTGELFF	TGTGCCAGCAGTGGAGCGTTTAGCGGGGCAGACACCGGGGAGCTGTTTTTT
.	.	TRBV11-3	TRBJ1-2	CASSLGGYGYTF	TGTGCCAGCAGCTTAGGGGGCTATGGCTACACCTTC
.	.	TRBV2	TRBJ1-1	CASENGYTEAFF	TGTGCCAGCGAGAATGGGTACACTGAAGCTTTCTTT
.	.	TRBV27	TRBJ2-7	CASSLSLTKPYEQYF	TGTGCCAGCAGTTTATCTCTTACCAAGCCCTACGAGCAGTACTTC
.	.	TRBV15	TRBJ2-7	CATSRDFHYEQYF	TGTGCCACCAGCAGAGATTTTCATTACGAGCAGTACTTC
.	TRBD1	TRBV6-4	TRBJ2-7	CASSDADRRSYEQYF	TGTGCCAGCAGTGACGCGGACAGGCGCTCCTACGAGCAGTACTTC
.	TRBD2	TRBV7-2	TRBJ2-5	CASSPWTSGGEETQYF	TGTGCCAGCAGCCCGTGGACTAGCGGGGGTGAAGAGACCCAGTACTTC
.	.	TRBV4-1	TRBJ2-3	CASSHPPSRDTDTQYF	TGCGCCAGCAGCCACCCCCCCTCCAGGGACACAGATACGCAGTATTTT
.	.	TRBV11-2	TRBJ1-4	CASSLGGNEKLFF	TGTGCCAGCAGCTTGGGGGGAAATGAAAAACTGTTTTTT
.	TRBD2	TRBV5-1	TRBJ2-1	CASSPTTSGSRYNEQFF	TGCGCCAGCAGCCCGACGACTAGCGGGAGTAGGTACAATGAGCAGTTCTTC